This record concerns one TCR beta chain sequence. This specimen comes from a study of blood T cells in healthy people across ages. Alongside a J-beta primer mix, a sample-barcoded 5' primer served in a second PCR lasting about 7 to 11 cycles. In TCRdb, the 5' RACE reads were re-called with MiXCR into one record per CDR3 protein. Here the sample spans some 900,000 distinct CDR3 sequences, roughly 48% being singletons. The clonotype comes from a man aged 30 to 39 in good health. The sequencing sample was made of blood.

For the CDR3, the DNA is TGCGCCAGCAGCCAAGGGCGGAACTACGAGCAGTACTTC. Its protein product is CASSQGRNYEQYF. The rearrangement uses TRBV4-3 and TRBJ2-5, with D unclear. The better agreement between TRBJ2-7 and the DNA end casts doubt on the J call. Germline V gene data show CDR1 as LGHNA and CDR2 as YSLEER. The CDR3 loop spans 13 amino acids.